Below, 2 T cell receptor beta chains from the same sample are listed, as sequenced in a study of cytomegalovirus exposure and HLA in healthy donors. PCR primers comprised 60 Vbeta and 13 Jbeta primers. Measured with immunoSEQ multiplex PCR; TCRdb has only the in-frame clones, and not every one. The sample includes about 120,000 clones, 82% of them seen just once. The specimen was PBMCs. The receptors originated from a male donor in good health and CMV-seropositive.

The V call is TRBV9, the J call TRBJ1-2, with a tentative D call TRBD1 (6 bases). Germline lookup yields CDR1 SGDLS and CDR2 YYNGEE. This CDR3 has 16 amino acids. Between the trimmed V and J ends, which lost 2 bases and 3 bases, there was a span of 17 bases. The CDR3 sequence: CASSVGTTIFDYGYTF. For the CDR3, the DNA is TGTGCCAGCAGCGTGGGGACAACTATTTTTGACTATGGCTACACCTTC.

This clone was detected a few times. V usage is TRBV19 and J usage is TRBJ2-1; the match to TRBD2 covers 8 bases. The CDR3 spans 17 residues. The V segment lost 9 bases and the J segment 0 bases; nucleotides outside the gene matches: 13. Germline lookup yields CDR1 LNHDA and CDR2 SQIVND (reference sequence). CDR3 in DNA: TGTGCCAGCTCCCTGACCGGGACTAGAAGCTCCTACAATGAGCAGTTCTTC. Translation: CASSLTGTRSSYNEQFF.